One and the same sample provided the 10 T cell receptor beta chains below, sequenced in a study of blood T cell repertoires in COVID-19. Profiling relied on immunoSEQ multiplex PCR, and the TCRdb table lists in-frame clones only, not all of them. The sample consists of a few hundred thousand clones, 70% to 85% of them appearing once. The source material was peripheral blood. Receptors originate from a human donor with COVID-19, enrolled during active disease. The donor label of this sample is uncertain.

J is TRBJ1-1 and V is TRBV7-9; no clear D gene. Per germline, CDR1 SEHNR and CDR2 FQNEAQ (reference sequence). The CDR3 consists of 17 residues. Trimming stripped 1 base from V and 4 bases from J, with 19 bases between. The CDR3 region has the DNA TGTGCCAGCAGCTTAGACTCTCGAGGGATCGAGACCACTGAAGCTTTCTTT. This gives the protein CASSLDSRGIETTEAFF.

J is TRBJ2-5 and V is TRBV7-9; 10 bases are a match to TRBD2. Germline CDR1 is SEHNR and CDR2 is FQNEAQ (reference sequence). This CDR3 is 14 amino acids long. Losses at the gene ends were 3 bases for V and 5 bases for J; bases not matched to a gene: 3. This chain's CDR3 is CASSLGLAFETQYF. The CDR3 DNA is TGTGCCAGCAGCTTGGGACTAGCGTTTGAGACCCAGTACTTC. Looking up the rest from reference TRBV7-9 and TRBJ2-5 gives the full variable domain: DTGVSQNPRHKITKRGQNVTFRCDPISEHNRLYWYRQTLGQGPEFLTYFQNEAQLEKSRLLSDRFSAERPKGSFSTLEIQRTEQGDSAMYLCASSLGLAFETQYFGPGTRLLVL.

On this clone: Mismatch with germline at one junction end may stem from a read error. The V and J genes are TRBV18 and TRBJ1-2, with 8 positions matching TRBD1. The germline gives CDR1 KGHSH, CDR2 LQKENI. The length of the CDR3 is 14 residues. The CDR3 region is CASSPQGDHVGYTF. CDR3 nucleotide sequence: TGTGCCAGCTCGCCACAGGGGGACCACGTCGGATACACCTTC.

The V call is TRBV5-5, the J call TRBJ1-6; tentative D call: TRBD1 (5 bases). Trimming left V 5 bases short and J 7 bases short, with 16 bases between. The CDR3 is 15 residues long. Germline CDR1 reads SGHKS; CDR2 reads YYEKEE (reference sequence). The CDR3 loop reads CASSLRGGSNSPLHF. CDR3 nucleotide sequence: TGTGCCAGCAGTCTTCGTGGGGGGTCGAATTCACCCCTCCACTTT.

The chain links TRBV6-1 to TRBJ2-7; 8 bases agree with TRBD1. Germline CDR1 is MNHNS and CDR2 is SASEGT. V shed 1 base, J shed 1 base, and the junction held 6 bases outside the gene matches. The CDR3 is 16 amino acids. CDR3 in amino acids: CASSEVRDRISYEQYF. In DNA form, the CDR3 reads TGTGCCAGCAGTGAAGTCAGGGACAGGATATCCTACGAGCAGTACTTC.

The V and J genes are TRBV20-1 and TRBJ2-1; TRBD2 might be the D (6 bases). In germline, CDR1 is DFQATT, CDR2 SNEGSKA (reference sequence). The CDR3 sequence is 14 residues long. Trimming stripped 3 bases from V and 3 bases from J, with 12 bases between. The CDR3 nucleotides are TGCAGTGCTAGTGGTCTAGCGAGCTACAATGAGCAGTTCTTC. It encodes CSASGLASYNEQFF.

The rearrangement uses TRBV6-6 and TRBJ2-1; 8 bases are a match to TRBD2. CDR1 MNHNY and CDR2 SVGAGI come from the germline V gene (reference sequence). The CDR3 is 15 residues long. V shed 6 bases and J 10 bases; nucleotides not matched to a gene: 14. The CDR3 sequence: CASRAGGAGVWEQFF. In DNA, the CDR3 is TGTGCCAGCAGGGCCGGGGGGGCGGGAGTCTGGGAGCAGTTCTTC.

The V gene is TRBV11-2, the J gene TRBJ1-6; D gene uncertain. From germline, CDR1 is SGHAT and CDR2 FQNNGV. The CDR3 is made up of 13 amino acids. With 1 base removed from V and 10 bases from J, the gap between germline ends came to 8 bases. For the CDR3, the DNA is TGTGCCAGCAGCTTAGGAGGGTACTCACCCCTCCACTTT. Its translation: CASSLGGYSPLHF.

This chain connects TRBV12-3 or TRBV12-4 to TRBJ1-1; D is undetermined. The CDR3 spans 13 residues. The V end was cut by 7 bases, the J end by 1 base, with 10 bases between. The CDR3 here is CASTTDSNTEAFF. CDR3 DNA sequence: TGTGCCAGCACTACGGACTCGAACACTGAAGCTTTCTTT.

The chain has TRBV29-1 and TRBJ1-2, with D maybe TRBD1 (6 bases). Trimming took off 4 bases at V and 8 bases at J, with 14 bases between the two ends. The CDR3 is 12 amino acids. Germline V gene data show CDR1 as SQVTM and CDR2 as ANQGSEA. CDR3 loop: CSVGQGQIGYTF. The DNA for the CDR3 is TGCAGCGTTGGGCAGGGGCAGATCGGCTACACCTTC.